This section outlines one T cell receptor beta chain sequence together with its context. Per the original methods: Estimates of nucleated cell counts were drawn from the amplification of reference gene primers. Profiled with immunoSEQ multiplex PCR; TCRdb holds only in-frame clones, not every one. The V and J calls and clone size were taken over from that table, and D and trimming were inferred from the DNA. The table has approximately 190,000 clones, 65% to 85% seen once. This sample stems from a study of blood T cell repertoires in COVID-19. For the study at large: Acute-phase and convalescent COVID-19 samples originated in the United States, Italy and Spain.

The participants were between roughly 18 and 90 years old and came from fewer than 25 US areas. The V gene end was trimmed by 4 bases and the J gene end by 3 bases; junction bases not matched to a gene: 11. The germline V gene has CDR1 SGHTA and CDR2 FQGNSA. The CDR3 has 19 residues. The sequencing sample was made of PBMCs or T cells enriched from blood (not recorded which). The source is a woman under 40 who had been exposed to COVID-19. This chain uses TRBV7-2 with TRBJ2-1; 14 bases agree with TRBD2. CDR3 in DNA: TGTGCCAGCAGCTCCCTACGGACTAGCGGGAGGAGGCTCTACAATGAGCAGTTCTTC. Protein product: CASSSLRTSGRRLYNEQFF.